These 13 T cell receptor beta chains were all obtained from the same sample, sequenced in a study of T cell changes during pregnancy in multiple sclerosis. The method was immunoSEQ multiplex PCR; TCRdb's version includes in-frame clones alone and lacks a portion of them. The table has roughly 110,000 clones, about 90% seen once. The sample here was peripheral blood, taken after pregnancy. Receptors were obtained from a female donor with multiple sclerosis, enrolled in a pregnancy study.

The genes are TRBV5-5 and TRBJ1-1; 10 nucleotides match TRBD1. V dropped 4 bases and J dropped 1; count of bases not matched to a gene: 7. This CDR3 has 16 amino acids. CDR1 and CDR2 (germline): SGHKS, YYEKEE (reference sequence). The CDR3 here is CASSPGQGDRNTEAFF. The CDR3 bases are TGTGCCAGCAGCCCCGGACAGGGGGATAGGAACACTGAAGCTTTCTTT.

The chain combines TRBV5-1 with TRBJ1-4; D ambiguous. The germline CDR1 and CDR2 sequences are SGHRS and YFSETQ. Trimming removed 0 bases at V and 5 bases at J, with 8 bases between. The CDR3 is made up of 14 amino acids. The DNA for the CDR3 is TGCGCCAGCAGCTTGGGTGTCGCGAATGAAAAACTGTTTTTT. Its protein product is CASSLGVANEKLFF.

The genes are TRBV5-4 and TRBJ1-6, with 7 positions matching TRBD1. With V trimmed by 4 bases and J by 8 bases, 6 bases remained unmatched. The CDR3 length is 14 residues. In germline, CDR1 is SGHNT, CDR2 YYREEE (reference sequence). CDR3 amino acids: CASSQQGNDSPLHF. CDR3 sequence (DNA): TGTGCCAGCAGCCAACAGGGGAACGATTCACCCCTCCACTTT.

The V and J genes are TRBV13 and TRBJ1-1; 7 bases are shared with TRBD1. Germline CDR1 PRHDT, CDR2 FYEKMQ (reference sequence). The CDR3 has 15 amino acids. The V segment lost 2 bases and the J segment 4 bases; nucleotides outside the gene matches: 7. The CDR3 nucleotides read TGTGCCAGCAGCTTAAGGGACAGACTTATCACTGAAGCTTTCTTT. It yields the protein CASSLRDRLITEAFF.

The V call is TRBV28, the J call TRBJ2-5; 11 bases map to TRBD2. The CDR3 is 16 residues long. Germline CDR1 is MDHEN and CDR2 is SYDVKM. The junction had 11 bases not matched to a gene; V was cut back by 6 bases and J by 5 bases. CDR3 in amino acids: CASSRGLAGGWETQYF. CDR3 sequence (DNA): TGTGCCAGCAGCCGGGGCTTAGCGGGAGGGTGGGAGACCCAGTACTTC.

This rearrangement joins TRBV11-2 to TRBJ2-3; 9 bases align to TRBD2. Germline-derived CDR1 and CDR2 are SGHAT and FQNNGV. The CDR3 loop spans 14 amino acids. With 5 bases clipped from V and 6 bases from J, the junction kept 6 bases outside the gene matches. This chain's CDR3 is CASSTGLASDTQYF. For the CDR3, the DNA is TGTGCCAGCAGCACGGGACTAGCATCGGATACGCAGTATTTT.

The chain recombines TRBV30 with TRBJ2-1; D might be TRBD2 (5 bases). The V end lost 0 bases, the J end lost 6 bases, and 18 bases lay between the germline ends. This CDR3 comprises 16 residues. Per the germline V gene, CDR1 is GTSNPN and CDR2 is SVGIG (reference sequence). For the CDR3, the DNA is TGTGCCTGGAGTGTAGGACCTGGTGGGAGCCTCAATGAGCAGTTCTTC. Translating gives CAWSVGPGGSLNEQFF.

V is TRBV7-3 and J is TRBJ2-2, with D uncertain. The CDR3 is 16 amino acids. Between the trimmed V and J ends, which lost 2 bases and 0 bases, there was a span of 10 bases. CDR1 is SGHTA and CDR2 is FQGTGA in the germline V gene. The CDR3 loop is CASSLGPAANTGELFF. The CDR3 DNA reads TGTGCCAGCAGCTTAGGGCCGGCCGCGAACACCGGGGAGCTGTTTTTT.

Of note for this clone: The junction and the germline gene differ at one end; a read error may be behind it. The CDR3: CSARDSPGTDF. CDR3 DNA sequence: TGCAGTGCTAGAGATTCCCCCGGGACAGATTTT. The rearrangement uses TRBV20-1 and TRBJ1-1; 7 bases fit TRBD1. Germline V CDR1 and CDR2: DFQATT, SNEGSKA (reference sequence). This CDR3 is built from 11 residues.

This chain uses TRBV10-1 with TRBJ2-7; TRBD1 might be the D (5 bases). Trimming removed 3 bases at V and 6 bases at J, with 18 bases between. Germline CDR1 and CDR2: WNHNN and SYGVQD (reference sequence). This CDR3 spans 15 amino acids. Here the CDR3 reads CASSENRGRDGEQYF. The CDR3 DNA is TGCGCCAGCAGTGAAAATCGCGGCAGGGATGGCGAGCAGTACTTC.

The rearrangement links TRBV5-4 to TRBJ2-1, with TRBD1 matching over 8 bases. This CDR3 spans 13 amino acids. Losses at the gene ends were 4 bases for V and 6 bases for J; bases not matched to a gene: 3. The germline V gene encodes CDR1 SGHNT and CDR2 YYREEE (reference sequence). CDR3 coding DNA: TGTGCCAGCAGCCGTGGACAGGGCAATGAGCAGTTCTTC. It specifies CASSRGQGNEQFF.

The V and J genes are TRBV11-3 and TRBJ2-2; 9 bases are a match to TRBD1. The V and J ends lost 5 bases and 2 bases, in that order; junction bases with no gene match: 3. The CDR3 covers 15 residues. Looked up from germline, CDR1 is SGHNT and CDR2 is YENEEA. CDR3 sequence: CASSPGQGNTGELFF. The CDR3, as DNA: TGTGCCAGCAGCCCGGGACAGGGAAACACCGGGGAGCTGTTTTTT.

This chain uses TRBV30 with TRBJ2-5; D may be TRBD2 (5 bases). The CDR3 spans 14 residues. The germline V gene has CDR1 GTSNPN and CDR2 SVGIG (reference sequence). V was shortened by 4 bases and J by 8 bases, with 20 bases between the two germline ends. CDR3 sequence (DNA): TGTGCCTGGAAAAAAATCACCGGGCCGGGAACCCAGTACTTC. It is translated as CAWKKITGPGTQYF.